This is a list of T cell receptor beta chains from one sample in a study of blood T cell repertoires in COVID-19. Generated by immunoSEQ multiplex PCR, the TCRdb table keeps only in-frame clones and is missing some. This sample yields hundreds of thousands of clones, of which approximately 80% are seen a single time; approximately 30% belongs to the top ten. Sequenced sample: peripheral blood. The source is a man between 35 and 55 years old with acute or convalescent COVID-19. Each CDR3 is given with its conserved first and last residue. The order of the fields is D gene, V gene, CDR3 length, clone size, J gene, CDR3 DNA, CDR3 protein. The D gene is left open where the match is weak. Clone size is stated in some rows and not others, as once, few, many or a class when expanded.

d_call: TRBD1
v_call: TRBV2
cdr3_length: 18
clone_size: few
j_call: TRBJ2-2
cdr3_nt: TGTGCCAGCAGGGTTTTACCGGGACAGGGAAGGAACACCGGGGAGCTGTTTTTT
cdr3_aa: CASRVLPGQGRNTGELFF

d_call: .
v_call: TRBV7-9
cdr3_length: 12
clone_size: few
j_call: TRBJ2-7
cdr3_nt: TGTGCCAGCAGCTCGGGAATTTACGAGCAGTACTTC
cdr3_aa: CASSSGIYEQYF

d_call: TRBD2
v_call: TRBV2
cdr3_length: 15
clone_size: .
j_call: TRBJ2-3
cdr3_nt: TGTGCCAGCAAAACTCGAACTAGCGGCACAGATACGCAGTATTTT
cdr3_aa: CASKTRTSGTDTQYF

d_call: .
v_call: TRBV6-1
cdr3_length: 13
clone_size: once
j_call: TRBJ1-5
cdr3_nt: TGTGCCAGCAGTGAACCGGGAAACAAGCCCCAGCATTTT
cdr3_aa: CASSEPGNKPQHF

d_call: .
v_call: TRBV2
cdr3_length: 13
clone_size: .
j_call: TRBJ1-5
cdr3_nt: TGTGCCAGCAGTGGTACAGGGAGTCAGCCCCAGCATTTT
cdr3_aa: CASSGTGSQPQHF

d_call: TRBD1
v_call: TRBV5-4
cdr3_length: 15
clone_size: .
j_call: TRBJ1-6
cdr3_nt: TGTGCCAGCAGCGCCGGACAGGGCTATAATTCACCCCTCCACTTT
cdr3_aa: CASSAGQGYNSPLHF

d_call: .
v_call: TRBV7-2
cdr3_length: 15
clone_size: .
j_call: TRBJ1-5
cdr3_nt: TGTGCCAGCAGCCCCCGGCAGGGGAGCACTCAGCCCCAGCATTTT
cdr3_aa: CASSPRQGSTQPQHF

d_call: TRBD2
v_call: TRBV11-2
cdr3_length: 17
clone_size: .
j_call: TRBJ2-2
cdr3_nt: TGTGCCAGCAGCTCCCAAAAGACTAGCGGGAGTACCGGGGAGCTGTTTTTT
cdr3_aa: CASSSQKTSGSTGELFF

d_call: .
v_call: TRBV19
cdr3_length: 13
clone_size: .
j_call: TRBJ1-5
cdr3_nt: TGTGCCAGTAGGGTCGACAGTCGTCAGCCCCAGCATTTT
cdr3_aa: CASRVDSRQPQHF

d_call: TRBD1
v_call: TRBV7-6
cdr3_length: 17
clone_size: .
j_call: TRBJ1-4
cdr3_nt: TGTGCCAGCAGACTTACAGGGGGCTCGGGGCATAATGAAAAACTGTTTTTT
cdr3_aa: CASRLTGGSGHNEKLFF

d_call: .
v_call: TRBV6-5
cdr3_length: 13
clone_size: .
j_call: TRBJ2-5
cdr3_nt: TGTGCCAGCAGGACAGGTAGAAGGGAGACCCAGTACTTC
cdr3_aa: CASRTGRRETQYF

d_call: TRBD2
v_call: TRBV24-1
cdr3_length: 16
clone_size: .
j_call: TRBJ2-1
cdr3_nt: TGTGCCACCAGTGATTCCCTAGCGGGAGGGTTTAATGAGCAGTTCTTC
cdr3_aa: CATSDSLAGGFNEQFF

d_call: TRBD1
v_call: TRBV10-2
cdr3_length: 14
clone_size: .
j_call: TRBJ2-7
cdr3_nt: TGCGCCAGCGATGAGGGACAGTTAACCTACGAGCAGTACTTC
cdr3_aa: CASDEGQLTYEQYF

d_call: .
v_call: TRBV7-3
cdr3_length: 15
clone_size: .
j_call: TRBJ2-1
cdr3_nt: TGTGCCAGCAGCCGGAGGGACAGTGTTTACAATGAGCAGTTCTTC
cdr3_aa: CASSRRDSVYNEQFF

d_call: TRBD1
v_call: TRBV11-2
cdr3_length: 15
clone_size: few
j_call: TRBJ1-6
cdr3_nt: TGTGCCAGCAGCCTAGCCGGGACAGAGAATTCACCCCTCCACTTT
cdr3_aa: CASSLAGTENSPLHF

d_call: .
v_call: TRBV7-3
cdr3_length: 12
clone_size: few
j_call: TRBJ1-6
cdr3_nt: TGTGCCAGCAGCCGGAGGAATTCACCCCTCCACTTT
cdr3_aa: CASSRRNSPLHF

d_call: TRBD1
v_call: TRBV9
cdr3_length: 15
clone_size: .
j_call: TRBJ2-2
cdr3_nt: TGTGCCAGCAGCGTTGACAGGGGAAACACCGGGGAGCTGTTTTTT
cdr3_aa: CASSVDRGNTGELFF

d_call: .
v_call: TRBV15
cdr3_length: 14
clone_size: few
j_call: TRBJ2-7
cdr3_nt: TGTGCCACCAGCACTACTAGAATTCCCCACGAGCAGTACTTC
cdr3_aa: CATSTTRIPHEQYF

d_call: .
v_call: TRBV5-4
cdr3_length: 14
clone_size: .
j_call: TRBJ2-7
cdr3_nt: TGTGCCAGCAGCTTAAGAGGTGGGAGCGACGAGCAGTACTTC
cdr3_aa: CASSLRGGSDEQYF

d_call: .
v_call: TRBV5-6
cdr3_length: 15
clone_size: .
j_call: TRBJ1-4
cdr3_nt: TGTGCCAGCAGCTCCCAACAGGGTTGGGATGAAAAACTGTTTTTT
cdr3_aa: CASSSQQGWDEKLFF

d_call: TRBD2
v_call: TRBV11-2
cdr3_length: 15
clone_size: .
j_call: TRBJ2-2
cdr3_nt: TGTGCCAGCAGCTTGGGGACTAGCGGGACCGGGGAGCTGTTTTTT
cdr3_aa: CASSLGTSGTGELFF

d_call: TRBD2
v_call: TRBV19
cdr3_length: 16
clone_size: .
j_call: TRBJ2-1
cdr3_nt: TGTGCCAGTAGTGGGCCGGGACTAGTCACCTACAATGAGCAGTTCTTC
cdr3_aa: CASSGPGLVTYNEQFF

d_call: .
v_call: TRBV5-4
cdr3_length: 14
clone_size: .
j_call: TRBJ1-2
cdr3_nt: TGTGCCAGCAGCATCCAGGGCGTTCACTATGGCTACACCTTC
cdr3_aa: CASSIQGVHYGYTF

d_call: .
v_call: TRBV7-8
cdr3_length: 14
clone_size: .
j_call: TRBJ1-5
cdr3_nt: TGTGCCAGCAGCTTAGACAGGCGGGGTCAGCCCCAGCATTTT
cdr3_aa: CASSLDRRGQPQHF

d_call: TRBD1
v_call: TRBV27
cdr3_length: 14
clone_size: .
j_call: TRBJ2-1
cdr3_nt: TGTGCCAGCAGTTCTACAGGGGCCGCCCCTCGGCAGTTCTTC
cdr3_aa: CASSSTGAAPRQFF

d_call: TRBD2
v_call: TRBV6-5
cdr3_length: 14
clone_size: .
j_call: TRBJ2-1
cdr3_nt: TGTGCCAGCAGTTACCTGCGGGAGGCTGATGAGCAGTTCTTC
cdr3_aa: CASSYLREADEQFF

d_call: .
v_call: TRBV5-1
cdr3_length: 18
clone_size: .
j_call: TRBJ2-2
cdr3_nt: TGCGCCAGCAGCGAGAGACCCAGGGGGGCGTTAAACACCGGGGAGCTGTTTTTT
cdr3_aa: CASSERPRGALNTGELFF

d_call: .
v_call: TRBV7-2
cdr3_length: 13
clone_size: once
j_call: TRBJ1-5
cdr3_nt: TGTGCCAGCAGCTTAGCGATGGGCAGGGACAAGCATTTT
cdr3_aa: CASSLAMGRDKHF

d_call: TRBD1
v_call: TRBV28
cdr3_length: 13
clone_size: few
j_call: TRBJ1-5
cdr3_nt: TGTGCCAGCAGTGGACAGGATCATCAGCCCCAGCATTTT
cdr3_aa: CASSGQDHQPQHF